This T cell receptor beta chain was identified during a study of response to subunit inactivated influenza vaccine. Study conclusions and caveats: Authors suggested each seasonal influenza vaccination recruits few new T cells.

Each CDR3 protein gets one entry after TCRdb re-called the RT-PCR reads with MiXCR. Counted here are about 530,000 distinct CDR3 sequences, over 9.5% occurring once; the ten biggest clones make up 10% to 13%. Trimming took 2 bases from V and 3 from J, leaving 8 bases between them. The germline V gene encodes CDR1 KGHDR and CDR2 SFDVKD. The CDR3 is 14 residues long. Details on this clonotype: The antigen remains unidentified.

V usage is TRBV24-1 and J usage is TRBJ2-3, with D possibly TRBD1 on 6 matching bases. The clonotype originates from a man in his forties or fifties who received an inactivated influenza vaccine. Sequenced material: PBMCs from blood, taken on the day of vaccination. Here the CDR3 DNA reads TGTGCCACCAGTGATTGGCAGGGGACAGATACGCAGTATTTT. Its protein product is CATSDWQGTDTQYF.